This T cell receptor beta chain stems from a study of OX40 agonist ivuxolimab in advanced cancers. Only in-frame clones appear in the TCRdb table, and some are missing; sequencing was by immunoSEQ multiplex PCR. The repertoire consists of 60,000 to 70,000 clones, with roughly 85% occurring once and the leading ten covering 1.2%. V lost 7 bases, J lost 6 bases, and 13 bases lay in between. Germline V lookup: CDR1 SNHLY, CDR2 FYNNEI. The CDR3 is 14 amino acids. Worth noting for this clone: The antigen is unknown.

Regarding the study as a whole: Clonal expansion from baseline to week 6 occurred in both CD4+ and CD8+ T cells. On average, CD8+ T cells showed a greater number of expanded clones than CD4+. Specificity for antigen went undetermined in the expanded peripheral T cells.

The V call is TRBV2, the J call TRBJ1-6; D not certain. The sample was CD4+ or CD8+ T cells sorted from blood, taken in a trial of the OX40 agonist ivuxolimab. The receptor was isolated from an adult with an advanced solid tumor such as melanoma, head and neck, liver or kidney cancer. CDR3 DNA: TGTGCCAGCATCGAGGAGACTGCTAATTCACCCCTCCACTTT. Protein product: CASIEETANSPLHF. The variable domain in full, completed from reference TRBV2 and TRBJ1-6, reads EPEVTQTPSHQVTQMGQEVILRCVPISNHLYFYWYRQILGQKVEFLVSFYNNEISEKSEIFDDQFSVERPDGSNFTLKIRSTKLEDSAMYFCASIEETANSPLHFGNGTRLTVT.